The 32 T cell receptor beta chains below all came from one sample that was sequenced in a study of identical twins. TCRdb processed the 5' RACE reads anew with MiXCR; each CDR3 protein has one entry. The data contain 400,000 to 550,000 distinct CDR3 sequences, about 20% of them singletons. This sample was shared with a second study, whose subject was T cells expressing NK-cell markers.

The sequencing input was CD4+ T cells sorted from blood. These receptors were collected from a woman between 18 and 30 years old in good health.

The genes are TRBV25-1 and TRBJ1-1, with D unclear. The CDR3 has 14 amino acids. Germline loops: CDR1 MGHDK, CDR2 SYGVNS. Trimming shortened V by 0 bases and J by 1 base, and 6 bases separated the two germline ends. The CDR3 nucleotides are TGTGCCAGCAGTGAATATGGGAGGAACACTGAAGCTTTCTTT. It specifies CASSEYGRNTEAFF.

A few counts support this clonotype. The CDR3 coding sequence is TGCGCCAGCAGAGGTTTAGGGGCCAAAAACATTCAGTACTTC. The encoded protein is CASRGLGAKNIQYF. V and J are TRBV5-1 and TRBJ2-4; D is uncertain. This CDR3 region has 14 residues. Looked up from germline, CDR1 is SGHRS and CDR2 is YFSETQ. Trimming cost V 5 bases and J 1 base, with 10 bases left between them.

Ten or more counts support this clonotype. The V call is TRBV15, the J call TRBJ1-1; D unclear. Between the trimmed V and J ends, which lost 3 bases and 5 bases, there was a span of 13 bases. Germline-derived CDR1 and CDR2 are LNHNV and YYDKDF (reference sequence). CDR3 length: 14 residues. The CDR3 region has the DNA TGTGCCACCAGCAGGGACCTAGGCCGGACTGAAGCTTTCTTT. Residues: CATSRDLGRTEAFF.

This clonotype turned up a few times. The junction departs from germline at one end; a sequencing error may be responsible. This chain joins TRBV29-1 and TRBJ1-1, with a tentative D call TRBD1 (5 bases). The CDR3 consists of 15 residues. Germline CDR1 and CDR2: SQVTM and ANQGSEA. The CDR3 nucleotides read TGCAGCGCTGAAGAAGTGCAGGGCCCGGGCACTGAAGCTTTCTTT. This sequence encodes CSAEEVQGPGTEAFF.

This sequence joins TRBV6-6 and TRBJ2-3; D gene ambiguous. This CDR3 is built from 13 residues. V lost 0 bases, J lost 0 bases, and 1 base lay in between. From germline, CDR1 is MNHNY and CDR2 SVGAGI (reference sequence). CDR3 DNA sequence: TGTGCCAGCAGTTACTCGAGCACAGATACGCAGTATTTT. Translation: CASSYSSTDTQYF.

This chain's CDR3 is CSVAGGGAETQYF. The CDR3 DNA follows: TGCAGTGTAGCGGGAGGGGGGGCTGAGACCCAGTACTTC. The chain uses TRBV20-1 and TRBJ2-5; 11 positions agree with TRBD2. There are 13 residues in the CDR3. Germline V gene sequence: CDR1 DFQATT, CDR2 SNEGSKA (reference sequence). V was clipped by 7 bases and J by 5 bases; unmatched bases: 6.

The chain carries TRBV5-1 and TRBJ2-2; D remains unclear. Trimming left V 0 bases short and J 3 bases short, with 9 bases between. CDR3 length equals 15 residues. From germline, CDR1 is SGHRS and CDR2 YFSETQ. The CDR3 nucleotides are TGCGCCAGCAGCTTGGAACGGCCGGACACCGGGGAGCTGTTTTTT. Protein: CASSLERPDTGELFF. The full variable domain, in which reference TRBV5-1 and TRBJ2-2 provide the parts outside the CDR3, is KAGVTQTPRYLIKTRGQQVTLSCSPISGHRSVSWYQQTPGQGLQFLFEYFSETQRNKGNFPGRFSGRQFSNSRSEMNVSTLELGDSALYLCASSLERPDTGELFFGEGSRLTVL.

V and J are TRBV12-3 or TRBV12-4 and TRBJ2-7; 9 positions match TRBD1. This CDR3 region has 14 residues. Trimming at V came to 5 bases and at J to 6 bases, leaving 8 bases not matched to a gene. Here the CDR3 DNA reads TGTGCCAGCAGTCCCGGGACAGGGTCTCCCGAGCAGTACTTC. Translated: CASSPGTGSPEQYF.

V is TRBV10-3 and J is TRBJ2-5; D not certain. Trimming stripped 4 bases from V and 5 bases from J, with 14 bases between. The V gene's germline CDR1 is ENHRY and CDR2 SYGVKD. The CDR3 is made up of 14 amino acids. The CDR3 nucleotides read TGTGCCATCAGTGGATCGACCGATAGGGAGACCCAGTACTTC. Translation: CAISGSTDRETQYF.

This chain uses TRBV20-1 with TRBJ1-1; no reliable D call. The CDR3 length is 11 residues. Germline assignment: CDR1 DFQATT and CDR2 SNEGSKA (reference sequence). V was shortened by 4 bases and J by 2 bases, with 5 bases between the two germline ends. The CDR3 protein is CSAIRNTEAFF. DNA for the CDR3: TGCAGTGCTATCCGTAACACTGAAGCTTTCTTT.

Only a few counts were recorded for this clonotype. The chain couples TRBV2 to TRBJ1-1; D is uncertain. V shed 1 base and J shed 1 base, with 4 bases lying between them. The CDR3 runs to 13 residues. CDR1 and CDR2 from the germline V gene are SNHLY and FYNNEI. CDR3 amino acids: CASSEGPNTEAFF. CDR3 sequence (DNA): TGTGCCAGCAGTGAAGGACCGAACACTGAAGCTTTCTTT.

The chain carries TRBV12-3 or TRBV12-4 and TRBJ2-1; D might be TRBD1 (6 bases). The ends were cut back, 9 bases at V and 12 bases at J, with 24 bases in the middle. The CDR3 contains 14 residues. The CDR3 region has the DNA TGTGCCAGTATCGGCAGGGGAGTTGCGGCGAGGCAGTTCTTC. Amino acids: CASIGRGVAARQFF.

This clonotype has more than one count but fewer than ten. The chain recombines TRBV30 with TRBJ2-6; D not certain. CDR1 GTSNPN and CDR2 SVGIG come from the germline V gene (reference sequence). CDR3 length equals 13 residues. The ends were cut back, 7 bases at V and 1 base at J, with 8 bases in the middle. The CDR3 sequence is CASFRSGANVLTF. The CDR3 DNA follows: TGTGCCTCCTTCCGATCTGGGGCCAACGTCCTGACTTTC.

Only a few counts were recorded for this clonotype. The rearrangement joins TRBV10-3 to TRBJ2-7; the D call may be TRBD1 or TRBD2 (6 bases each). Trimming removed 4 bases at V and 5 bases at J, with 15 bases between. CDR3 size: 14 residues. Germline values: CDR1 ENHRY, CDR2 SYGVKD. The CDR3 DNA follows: TGTGCCATCAGTGGGACAGCCTGGGGGGACGAGCAGTACTTC. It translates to CAISGTAWGDEQYF.

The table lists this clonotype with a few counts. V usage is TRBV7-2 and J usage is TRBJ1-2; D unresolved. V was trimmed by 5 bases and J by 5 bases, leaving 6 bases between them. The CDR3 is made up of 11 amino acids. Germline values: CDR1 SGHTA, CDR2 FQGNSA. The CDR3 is CASSTWYGYTF. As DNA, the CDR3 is TGTGCCAGCAGCACTTGGTATGGCTACACCTTC.

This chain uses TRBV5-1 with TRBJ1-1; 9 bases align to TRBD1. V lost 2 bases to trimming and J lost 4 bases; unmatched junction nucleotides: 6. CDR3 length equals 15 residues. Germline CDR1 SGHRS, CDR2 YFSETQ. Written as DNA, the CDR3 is TGCGCCAGCAGCTTTTCACAGGGGGCTACCACTGAAGCTTTCTTT. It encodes CASSFSQGATTEAFF. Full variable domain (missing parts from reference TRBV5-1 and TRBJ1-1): KAGVTQTPRYLIKTRGQQVTLSCSPISGHRSVSWYQQTPGQGLQFLFEYFSETQRNKGNFPGRFSGRQFSNSRSEMNVSTLELGDSALYLCASSFSQGATTEAFFGQGTRLTVV.

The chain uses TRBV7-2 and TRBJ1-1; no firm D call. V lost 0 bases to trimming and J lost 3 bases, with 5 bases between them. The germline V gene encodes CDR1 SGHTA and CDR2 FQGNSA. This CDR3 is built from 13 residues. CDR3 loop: CASSLAPYTEAFF. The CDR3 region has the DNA TGTGCCAGCAGCTTAGCCCCATACACTGAAGCTTTCTTT.

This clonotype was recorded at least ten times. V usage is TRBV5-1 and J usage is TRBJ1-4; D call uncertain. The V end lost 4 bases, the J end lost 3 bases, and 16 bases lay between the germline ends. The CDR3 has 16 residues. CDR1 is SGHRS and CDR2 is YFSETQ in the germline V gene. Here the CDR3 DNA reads TGCGCCAGCAGCACGGACTTAACGAGGGCTAATGAAAAACTGTTTTTT. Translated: CASSTDLTRANEKLFF.

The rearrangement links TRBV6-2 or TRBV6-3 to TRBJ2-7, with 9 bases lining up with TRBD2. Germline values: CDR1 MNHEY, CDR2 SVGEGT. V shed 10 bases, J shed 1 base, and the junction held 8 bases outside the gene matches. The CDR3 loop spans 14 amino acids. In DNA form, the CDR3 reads TGTGCCACCATCTCACTAGCGGGTTCCTACGAGCAGTACTTC. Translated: CATISLAGSYEQYF.

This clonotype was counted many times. The CDR3 is CASSESRVAGGNEQFF. The CDR3 coding sequence is TGCGCCAGCAGTGAGTCGAGGGTAGCGGGGGGCAATGAGCAGTTCTTC. The V and J genes are TRBV10-1 and TRBJ2-1; 10 nucleotides line up with TRBD2. This CDR3 is 16 amino acids long. After removal of 0 bases from V and 6 bases from J, the junction contained 5 bases not matched to a gene. Germline values: CDR1 WNHNN, CDR2 SYGVQD (reference sequence).

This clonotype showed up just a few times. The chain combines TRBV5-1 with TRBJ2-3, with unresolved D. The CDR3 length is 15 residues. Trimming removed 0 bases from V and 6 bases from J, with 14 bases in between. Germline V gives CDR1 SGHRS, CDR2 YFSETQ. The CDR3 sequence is CASSLGLSPPDTQYF. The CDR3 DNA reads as TGCGCCAGCAGCTTGGGGTTGAGCCCCCCTGATACGCAGTATTTT. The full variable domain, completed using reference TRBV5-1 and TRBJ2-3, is KAGVTQTPRYLIKTRGQQVTLSCSPISGHRSVSWYQQTPGQGLQFLFEYFSETQRNKGNFPGRFSGRQFSNSRSEMNVSTLELGDSALYLCASSLGLSPPDTQYFGPGTRLTVL.

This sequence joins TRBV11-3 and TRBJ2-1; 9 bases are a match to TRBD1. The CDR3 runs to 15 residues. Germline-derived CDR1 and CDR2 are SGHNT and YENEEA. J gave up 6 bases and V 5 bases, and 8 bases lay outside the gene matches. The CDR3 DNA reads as TGTGCCAGCAGCACCGGGACAGGGCTTGTCAATGAGCAGTTCTTC. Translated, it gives CASSTGTGLVNEQFF. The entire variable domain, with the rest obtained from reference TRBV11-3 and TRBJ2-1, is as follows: EAGVVQSPRYKIIEKKQPVAFWCNPISGHNTLYWYLQNLGQGPELLIRYENEEAVDDSQLPKDRFSAERLKGVDSTLKIQPAELGDSAVYLCASSTGTGLVNEQFFGPGTRLTVL.

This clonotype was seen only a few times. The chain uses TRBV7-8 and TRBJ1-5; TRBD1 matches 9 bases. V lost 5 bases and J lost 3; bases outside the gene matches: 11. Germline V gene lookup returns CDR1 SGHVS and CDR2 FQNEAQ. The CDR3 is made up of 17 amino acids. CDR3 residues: CASSPYAGTGFNQPQHF. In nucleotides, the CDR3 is TGTGCCAGCAGCCCATACGCCGGGACAGGGTTCAATCAGCCCCAGCATTTT.

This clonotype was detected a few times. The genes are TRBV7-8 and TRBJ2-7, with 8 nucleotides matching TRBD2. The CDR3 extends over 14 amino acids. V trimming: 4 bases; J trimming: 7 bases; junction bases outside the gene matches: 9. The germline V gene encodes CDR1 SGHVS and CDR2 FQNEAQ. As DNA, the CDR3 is TGTGCCAGCAGCTGGACCGTTCGGGGGGGAGAGCAGTACTTC. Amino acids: CASSWTVRGGEQYF. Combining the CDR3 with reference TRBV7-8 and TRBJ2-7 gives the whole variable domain GAGVSQSPRYKVAKRGQDVALRCDPISGHVSLFWYQQALGQGPEFLTYFQNEAQLDKSGLPSDRFFAERPEGSVSTLKIQRTQQEDSAVYLCASSWTVRGGEQYFGPGTRLTVT.

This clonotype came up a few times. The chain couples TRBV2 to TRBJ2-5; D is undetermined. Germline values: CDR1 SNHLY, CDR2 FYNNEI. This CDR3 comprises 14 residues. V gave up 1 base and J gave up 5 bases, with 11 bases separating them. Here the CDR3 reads CASSEVRERETQYF. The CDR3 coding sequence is TGTGCCAGCAGTGAAGTAAGGGAAAGGGAGACCCAGTACTTC.

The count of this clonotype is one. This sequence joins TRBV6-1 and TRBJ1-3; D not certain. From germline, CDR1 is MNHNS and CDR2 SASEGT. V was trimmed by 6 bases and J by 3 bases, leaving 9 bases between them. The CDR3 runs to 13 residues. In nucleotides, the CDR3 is TGTGCCAGCAGGAAAAACGGTGGAAACACCATATATTTT. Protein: CASRKNGGNTIYF.

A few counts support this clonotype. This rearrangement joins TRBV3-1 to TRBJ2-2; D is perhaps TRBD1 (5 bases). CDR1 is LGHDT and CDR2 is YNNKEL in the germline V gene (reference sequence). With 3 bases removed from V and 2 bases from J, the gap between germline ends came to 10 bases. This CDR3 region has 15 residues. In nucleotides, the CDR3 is TGTGCCAGCAGCCAGACAGTGGGAAACACCGGGGAGCTGTTTTTT. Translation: CASSQTVGNTGELFF.

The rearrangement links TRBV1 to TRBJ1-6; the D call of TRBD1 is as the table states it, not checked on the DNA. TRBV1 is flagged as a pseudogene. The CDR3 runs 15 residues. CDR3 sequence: CTSSLIQGAQTPLHF. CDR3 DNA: TGCACCAGCAGCCTCATACAGGGGGCGCAGACACCCCTCCACTTT.

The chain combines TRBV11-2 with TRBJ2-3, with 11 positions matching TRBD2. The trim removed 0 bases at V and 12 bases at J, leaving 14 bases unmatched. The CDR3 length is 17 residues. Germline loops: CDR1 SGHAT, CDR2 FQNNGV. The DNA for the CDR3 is TGTGCCAGCAGCTTAGACCTAGCGGGGGGAATCAACCCAAGCCAGTATTTT. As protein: CASSLDLAGGINPSQYF.

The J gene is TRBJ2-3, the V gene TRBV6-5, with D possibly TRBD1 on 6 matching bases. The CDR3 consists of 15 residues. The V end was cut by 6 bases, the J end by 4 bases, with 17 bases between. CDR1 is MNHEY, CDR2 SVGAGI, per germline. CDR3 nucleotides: TGTGCCAGCAGGTCGAGTGGCAGGGGAGCAGATACGCAGTATTTT. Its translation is CASRSSGRGADTQYF.

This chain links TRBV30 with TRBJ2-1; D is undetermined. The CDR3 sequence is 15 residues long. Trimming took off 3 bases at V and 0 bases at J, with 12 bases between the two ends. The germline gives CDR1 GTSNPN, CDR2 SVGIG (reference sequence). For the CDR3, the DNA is TGTGCCTGGAGCGGGTCAGTAAGCTCCTACAATGAGCAGTTCTTC. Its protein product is CAWSGSVSSYNEQFF.

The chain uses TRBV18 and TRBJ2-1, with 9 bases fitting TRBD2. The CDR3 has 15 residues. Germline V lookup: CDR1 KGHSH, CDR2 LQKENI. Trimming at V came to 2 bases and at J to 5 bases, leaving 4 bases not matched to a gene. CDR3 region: CASSPKIAGDNEQFF. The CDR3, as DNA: TGTGCCAGCTCACCAAAGATAGCGGGAGACAATGAGCAGTTCTTC.